Shown below are 14 T cell receptor beta chains from a single sample sequenced in a study of T cell responses to AZD1222 COVID-19 vaccine. Assay: immunoSEQ multiplex PCR; the TCRdb copy retains only in-frame clones and omits some. The sample records 100,000 or so clones, around 87% being singletons. Sample: peripheral blood, taken 28 days after the second AZD1222 dose. These receptor sequences come from an adult who received the AZD1222 COVID-19 vaccine.

This clone was counted only a few times. V is TRBV5-6 and J is TRBJ2-2, with TRBD2 identical over 10 bases. This CDR3 is 18 amino acids long. J lost 9 bases, V lost 0 bases, and 14 bases had no gene match. CDR1 and CDR2 (germline): SGHDT, YYEEEE. For the CDR3, the DNA is TGTGCCAGCAGCTTGGTCGGGCTAGCGGGGGATCACGCAAGGGAGCTGTTTTTT. Protein: CASSLVGLAGDHARELFF.

This chain uses TRBV9 with TRBJ2-2; 7 nucleotides match TRBD1. CDR1 and CDR2 from the germline V gene are SGDLS and YYNGEE. The CDR3 is made up of 15 amino acids. The V gene end was trimmed by 4 bases and the J gene end by 1 base; junction bases not matched to a gene: 4. The chain's CDR3 is CASSIGTENTGELFF. The CDR3 coding sequence is TGTGCCAGCAGCATAGGGACAGAGAACACCGGGGAGCTGTTTTTT. The full variable domain, in which reference TRBV9 and TRBJ2-2 provide the parts outside the CDR3, is DSGVTQTPKHLITATGQRVTLRCSPRSGDLSVYWYQQSLDQGLQFLIQYYNGEERAKGNILERFSAQQFPDLHSELNLSSLELGDSALYFCASSIGTENTGELFFGEGSRLTVL.

This chain joins TRBV9 and TRBJ1-6; D remains unclear. Germline V gene sequence: CDR1 SGDLS, CDR2 YYNGEE. V lost 0 bases to trimming and J lost 8 bases, with 18 bases between them. The length of the CDR3 is 17 residues. DNA of the CDR3: TGTGCCAGCAGCGTAGATGGAGGCGGCCGAACGCATTCACCCCTCCACTTT. Protein: CASSVDGGGRTHSPLHF.

This clone was counted once. The chain is built from TRBV2 and TRBJ2-2; D tentatively reads TRBD1 or TRBD2 (5 bases each). Between the trimmed V and J ends, which lost 6 bases and 4 bases, there was a span of 15 bases. Germline V gives CDR1 SNHLY, CDR2 FYNNEI. The CDR3 has 15 residues. The CDR3 DNA sequence: TGTGCCAGCAGCGAAATGGGACCGCTCACCGGGGAGCTGTTTTTT. As protein: CASSEMGPLTGELFF.

The rearrangement links TRBV18 to TRBJ1-1; D gene uncertain. This CDR3 has 13 residues. Germline values: CDR1 KGHSH, CDR2 LQKENI. Trimming took off 5 bases at V and 7 bases at J, with 14 bases between the two ends. CDR3 sequence: CASSYATGGEAFF. The CDR3, as DNA: TGTGCCAGCTCATACGCGACTGGCGGTGAAGCTTTCTTT.

The DNA of the CDR3 is TGTGCCAGTTCCATTAGACAGGGCAACTCCTACAATGAGCAGTTCTTC. Its translation is CASSIRQGNSYNEQFF. This chain connects TRBV19 to TRBJ2-1; the match to TRBD1 covers 7 bases. The V gene's germline CDR1 is LNHDA and CDR2 SQIVND (reference sequence). This CDR3 is 16 amino acids long. Trimming at V came to 8 bases and at J to 0 bases, leaving 10 bases not matched to a gene.

V usage is TRBV5-1 and J usage is TRBJ1-1; D is unresolved. Germline assignment: CDR1 SGHRS and CDR2 YFSETQ. The CDR3 has 16 residues. With 6 bases removed from V and 0 bases from J, the gap between germline ends came to 18 bases. The CDR3 reads CASNSGGIGMNTEAFF. In DNA, the CDR3 is TGCGCCAGCAACTCAGGAGGGATTGGCATGAACACTGAAGCTTTCTTT.

This clone was recorded once. The J gene is TRBJ2-7, the V gene TRBV12-5; TRBD2 might be the D (5 bases). The V end lost 1 base, the J end lost 0 bases, and 13 bases lay between the germline ends. Germline CDR1 reads LGHNT; CDR2 reads FRNRAP. The CDR3 covers 16 residues. This CDR3 reads CASGLALAGPSYEQYF. The CDR3 DNA reads as TGTGCTAGTGGTTTGGCGCTTGCGGGCCCCTCCTACGAGCAGTACTTC.

The CDR3 loop is CASTLGGLAGVFSYEQYF. For the CDR3, the DNA is TGTGCCAGCACCCTAGGGGGGCTAGCGGGAGTTTTCTCCTACGAGCAGTACTTC. The chain uses TRBV7-9 and TRBJ2-7; 10 bases agree with TRBD2. This CDR3 is built from 18 residues. The germline V gene encodes CDR1 SEHNR and CDR2 FQNEAQ (reference sequence). Trimming took 7 bases from V and 0 from J; bases not matched to a gene: 15.

The CDR3, as DNA: TGTGCCAGCTCACTGAGCTCGTCAGGGGCGGATCAGCCCCAGCATTTT. Translating gives CASSLSSSGADQPQHF. V is TRBV18 and J is TRBJ1-5, with D maybe TRBD1 (6 bases). V gave up 4 bases and J gave up 5 bases, with 18 bases separating them. Germline loops: CDR1 KGHSH, CDR2 LQKENI. The CDR3 sequence is 16 residues long.

This clone was detected only once. The chain combines TRBV2 with TRBJ1-3, with 7 bases lining up with TRBD1. The CDR3 extends over 14 amino acids. Germline lookup yields CDR1 SNHLY and CDR2 FYNNEI. Trimming took 6 bases from V and 0 from J; bases not matched to a gene: 2. The CDR3 is CASRGQLSGNTIYF. Here the CDR3 DNA reads TGTGCCAGCAGGGGACAGCTCTCTGGAAACACCATATATTTT. Full variable domain (remainder filled in from reference TRBV2 and TRBJ1-3): EPEVTQTPSHQVTQMGQEVILRCVPISNHLYFYWYRQILGQKVEFLVSFYNNEISEKSEIFDDQFSVERPDGSNFTLKIRSTKLEDSAMYFCASRGQLSGNTIYFGEGSWLTVV.

The chain recombines TRBV29-1 with TRBJ2-1; 8 positions match TRBD2. The length of the CDR3 is 15 residues. Germline lookup yields CDR1 SQVTM and CDR2 ANQGSEA. Germline trimming cut 1 base from V and 6 bases from J; bases unmatched to any gene: 8. The CDR3 reads CSVEVRTGGINEQFF. The CDR3, as DNA: TGCAGCGTTGAAGTTAGAACGGGGGGGATCAATGAGCAGTTCTTC.

The count of this clone is one. The V gene is TRBV5-1, the J gene TRBJ2-2; the D gene is possibly TRBD1 (5 bases). V was cut by 0 bases and J by 4 bases, with 10 bases left in between. Germline loops: CDR1 SGHRS, CDR2 YFSETQ. This CDR3 has 15 amino acids. CDR3 coding DNA: TGCGCCAGCAGCTTGGGGGCCAGGGCCACCGGGGAGCTGTTTTTT. This translates into CASSLGARATGELFF.

The sample holds a few counts of this clone. The chain has TRBV3-1 (or the pseudogene TRBV3-2) and TRBJ2-5, with D tentatively TRBD1 or TRBD2 (6 bases each). The CDR3 is 17 residues long. CDR1 is LGHDT, CDR2 YNNKEL, per germline (reference sequence). V dropped 11 bases and J dropped 4 bases, with 29 bases sitting between them. DNA for the CDR3: TGTGCCCTCGAGGGGGGACCCCGGAATCCAATGCGAGAGACCCAGTACTTC. Translated, it gives CALEGGPRNPMRETQYF.